What follows describes a single TCR beta chain. Its antigen is still unknown. These data come from a study of T cell responses to AZD1222 COVID-19 vaccine. Data came from immunoSEQ multiplex PCR; TCRdb stores just in-frame clones and leaves some out. The sample carries roughly 180,000 clones, approximately 91% recorded once. Study-level results: Sampling captured repertoires only after the peak T cell response. In the spike-specific TCR repertoire, nearly half reportedly target unmutated variant regions. Following two doses of AZD1222, Spike-specific TCR breadth and depth rose.

V lost 3 bases and J lost 3, with 9 bases in between. The germline CDR1 and CDR2 sequences are MDHEN and SYDVKM. The CDR3 is made up of 13 amino acids. V is TRBV28 and J is TRBJ2-7; D unresolved. This specimen was peripheral blood, taken 28 days after the second AZD1222 dose. The clonotype comes from an adult who received the AZD1222 COVID-19 vaccine. This CDR3 reads CASSFLDRYEQYF. CDR3 DNA: TGTGCCAGCAGTTTTTTGGACCGCTACGAGCAGTACTTC.